This TCR beta chain was captured in a study of blood T cells in healthy people across ages. For the study at large: There was about one barcoded beta molecule captured by template switching per two T cells.

It was with a sample-barcoded 5' primer and a J-beta primer mix that a second PCR of about 7 to 12 cycles was run. Each CDR3 protein gets one entry after TCRdb re-called the 5' RACE reads with MiXCR. The sample records 1.6 million or so distinct CDR3 sequences, about 31% being singletons. V was pared by 5 bases and J by 15 bases, with 24 bases between. This CDR3 is 14 amino acids long. The receptor comes from a woman aged 30 to 39 in good health. The rearrangement links TRBV12-3 or TRBV12-4 to TRBJ2-3; TRBD1 is a possible D gene (5 bases). The specimen sequenced was blood. CDR3 in DNA: TGTGCCAGCAGTCCAAGACAGCGTACAGATGCGGAATATTTT. This encodes CASSPRQRTDAEYF.